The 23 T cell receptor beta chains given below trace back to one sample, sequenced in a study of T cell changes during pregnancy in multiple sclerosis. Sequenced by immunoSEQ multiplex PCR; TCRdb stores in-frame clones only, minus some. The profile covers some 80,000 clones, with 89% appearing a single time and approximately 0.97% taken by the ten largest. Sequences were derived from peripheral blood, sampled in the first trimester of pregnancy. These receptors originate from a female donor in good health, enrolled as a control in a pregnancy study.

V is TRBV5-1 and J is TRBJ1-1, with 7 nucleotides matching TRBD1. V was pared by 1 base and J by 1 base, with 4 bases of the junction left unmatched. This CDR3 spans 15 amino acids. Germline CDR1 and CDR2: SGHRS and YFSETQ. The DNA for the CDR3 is TGCGCCAGCAGCTTGCGGGACAGAACGAACACTGAAGCTTTCTTT. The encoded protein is CASSLRDRTNTEAFF.

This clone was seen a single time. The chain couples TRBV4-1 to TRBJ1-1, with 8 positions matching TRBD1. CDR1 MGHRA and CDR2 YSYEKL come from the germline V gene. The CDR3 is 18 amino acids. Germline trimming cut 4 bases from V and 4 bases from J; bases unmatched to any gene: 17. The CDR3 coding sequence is TGCGCCAGCAGCCTTCGACAGGGGAGGACCGGTGAGGTCACTGAAGCTTTCTTT. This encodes CASSLRQGRTGEVTEAFF.

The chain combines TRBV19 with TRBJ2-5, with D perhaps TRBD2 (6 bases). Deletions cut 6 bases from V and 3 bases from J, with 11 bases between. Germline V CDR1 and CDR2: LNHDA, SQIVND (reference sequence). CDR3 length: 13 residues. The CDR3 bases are TGTGCCAGTAGGAGTGCGGGGAAAGAGACCCAGTACTTC. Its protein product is CASRSAGKETQYF.

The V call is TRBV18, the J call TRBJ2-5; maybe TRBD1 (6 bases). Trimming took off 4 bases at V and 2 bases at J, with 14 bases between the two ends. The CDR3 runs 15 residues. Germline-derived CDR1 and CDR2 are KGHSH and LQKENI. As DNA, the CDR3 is TGTGCCAGCTCACGGGACAATCTATGGCAAGAGACCCAGTACTTC. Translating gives CASSRDNLWQETQYF.

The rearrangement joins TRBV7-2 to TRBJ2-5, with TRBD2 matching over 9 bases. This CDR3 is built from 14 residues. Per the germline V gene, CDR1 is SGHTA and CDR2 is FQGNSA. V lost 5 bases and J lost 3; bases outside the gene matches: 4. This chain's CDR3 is CASSPWTSEETQYF. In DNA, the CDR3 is TGTGCCAGCAGCCCTTGGACTAGCGAAGAGACCCAGTACTTC.

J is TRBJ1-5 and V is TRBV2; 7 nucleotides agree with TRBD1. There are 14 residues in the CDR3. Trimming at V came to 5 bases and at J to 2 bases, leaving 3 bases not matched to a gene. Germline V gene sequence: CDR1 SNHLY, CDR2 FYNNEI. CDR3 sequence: CASSRQGGNQPQHF. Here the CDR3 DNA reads TGTGCCAGCAGTAGACAGGGCGGCAATCAGCCCCAGCATTTT. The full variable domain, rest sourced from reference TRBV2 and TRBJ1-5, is EPEVTQTPSHQVTQMGQEVILRCVPISNHLYFYWYRQILGQKVEFLVSFYNNEISEKSEIFDDQFSVERPDGSNFTLKIRSTKLEDSAMYFCASSRQGGNQPQHFGDGTRLSIL.

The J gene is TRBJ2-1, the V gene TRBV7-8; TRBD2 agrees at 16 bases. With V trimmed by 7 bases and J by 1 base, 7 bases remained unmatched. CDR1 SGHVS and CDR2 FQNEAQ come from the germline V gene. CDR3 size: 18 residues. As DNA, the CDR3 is TGTGCCAGCATCCCGGGACTAGCGGGGGGGCTGTCCTACAATGAGCAGTTCTTC. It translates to CASIPGLAGGLSYNEQFF.

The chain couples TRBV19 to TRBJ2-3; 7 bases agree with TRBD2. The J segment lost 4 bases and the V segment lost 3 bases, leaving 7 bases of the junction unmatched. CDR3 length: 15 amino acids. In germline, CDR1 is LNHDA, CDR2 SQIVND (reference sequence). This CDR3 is CASSIAGVGADTQYF. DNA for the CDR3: TGTGCCAGTAGTATCGCGGGGGTGGGGGCAGATACGCAGTATTTT.

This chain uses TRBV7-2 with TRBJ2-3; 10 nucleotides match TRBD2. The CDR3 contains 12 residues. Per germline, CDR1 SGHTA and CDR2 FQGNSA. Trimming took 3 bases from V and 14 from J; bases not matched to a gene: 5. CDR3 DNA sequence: TGTGCCAGCAGCTTCCCGGGACTAGCGCCGTATTTT. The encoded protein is CASSFPGLAPYF. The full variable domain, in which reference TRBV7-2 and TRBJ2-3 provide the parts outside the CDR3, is GAGVSQSPSNKVTEKGKDVELRCDPISGHTALYWYRQSLGQGLEFLIYFQGNSAPDKSGLPSDRFSAERTGGSVSTLTIQRTQQEDSAVYLCASSFPGLAPYFGPGTRLTVL.

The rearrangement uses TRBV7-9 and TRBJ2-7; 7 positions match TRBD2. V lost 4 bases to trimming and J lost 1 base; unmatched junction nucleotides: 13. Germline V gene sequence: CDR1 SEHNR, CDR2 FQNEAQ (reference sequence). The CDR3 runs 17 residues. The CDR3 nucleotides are TGTGCCAGCAGCTACGGGGGGTCAGGATACCCATCCTACGAGCAGTACTTC. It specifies CASSYGGSGYPSYEQYF.

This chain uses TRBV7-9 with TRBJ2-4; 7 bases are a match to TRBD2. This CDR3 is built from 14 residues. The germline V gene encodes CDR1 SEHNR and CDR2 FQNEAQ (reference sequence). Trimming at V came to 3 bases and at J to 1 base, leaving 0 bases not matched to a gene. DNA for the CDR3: TGTGCCAGCAGCTTCGGGGGGGCCAAAAACATTCAGTACTTC. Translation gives CASSFGGAKNIQYF.

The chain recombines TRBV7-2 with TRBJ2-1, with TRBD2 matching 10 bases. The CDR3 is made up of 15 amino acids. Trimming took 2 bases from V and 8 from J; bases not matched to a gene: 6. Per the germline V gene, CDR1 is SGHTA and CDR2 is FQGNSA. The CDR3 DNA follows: TGTGCCAGCAGCTTACTAGCGGGAGAGGTGGATGAGCAGTTCTTC. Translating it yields CASSLLAGEVDEQFF.

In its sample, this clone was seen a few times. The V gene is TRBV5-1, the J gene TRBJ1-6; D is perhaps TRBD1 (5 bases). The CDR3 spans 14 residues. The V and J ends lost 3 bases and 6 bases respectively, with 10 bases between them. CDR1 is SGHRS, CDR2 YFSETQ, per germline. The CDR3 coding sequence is TGCGCCAGCAGCTATGGCGGGGGTAATTCACCCCTCCACTTT. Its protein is CASSYGGGNSPLHF. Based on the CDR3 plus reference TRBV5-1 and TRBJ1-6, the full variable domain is KAGVTQTPRYLIKTRGQQVTLSCSPISGHRSVSWYQQTPGQGLQFLFEYFSETQRNKGNFPGRFSGRQFSNSRSEMNVSTLELGDSALYLCASSYGGGNSPLHFGNGTRLTVT.

Here the CDR3 DNA reads TGTGCCAGCAGCGGAGGGGACAGGAGCTCCTACGAGCAGTACTTC. Translating it yields CASSGGDRSSYEQYF. V and J are TRBV9 and TRBJ2-7; 8 bases align to TRBD1. The CDR3 totals 15 residues. The germline V gene encodes CDR1 SGDLS and CDR2 YYNGEE. The V segment lost 3 bases and the J segment 0 bases; nucleotides outside the gene matches: 5.

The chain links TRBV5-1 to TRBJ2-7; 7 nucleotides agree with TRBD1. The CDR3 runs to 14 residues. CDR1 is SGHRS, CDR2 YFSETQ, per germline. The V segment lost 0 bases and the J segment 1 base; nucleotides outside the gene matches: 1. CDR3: CASSLGGQSYEQYF. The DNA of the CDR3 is TGCGCCAGCAGCTTGGGGGGACAGTCCTACGAGCAGTACTTC.

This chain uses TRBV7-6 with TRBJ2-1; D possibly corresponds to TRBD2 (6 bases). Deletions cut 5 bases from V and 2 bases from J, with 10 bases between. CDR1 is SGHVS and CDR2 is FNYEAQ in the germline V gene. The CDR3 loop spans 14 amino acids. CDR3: CASSDSGAYNEQFF. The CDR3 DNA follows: TGTGCCAGCAGCGATAGCGGAGCCTACAATGAGCAGTTCTTC.

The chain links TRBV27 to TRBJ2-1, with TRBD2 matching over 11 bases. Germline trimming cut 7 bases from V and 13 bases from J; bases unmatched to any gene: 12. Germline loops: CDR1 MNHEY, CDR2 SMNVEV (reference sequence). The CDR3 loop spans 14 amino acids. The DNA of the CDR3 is TGTGCCAGCATTGCACTAGCGGGAGTCGGAAACCAGTTCTTC. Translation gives CASIALAGVGNQFF.

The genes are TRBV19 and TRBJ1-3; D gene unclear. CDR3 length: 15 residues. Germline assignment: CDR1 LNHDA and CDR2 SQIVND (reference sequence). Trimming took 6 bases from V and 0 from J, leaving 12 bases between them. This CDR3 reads CASSQYSDSGNTIYF. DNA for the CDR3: TGTGCCAGTAGCCAGTATTCAGACTCTGGAAACACCATATATTTT. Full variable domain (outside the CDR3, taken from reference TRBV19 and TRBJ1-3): DGGITQSPKYLFRKEGQNVTLSCEQNLNHDAMYWYRQDPGQGLRLIYYSQIVNDFQKGDIAEGYSVSREKKESFPLTVTSAQKNPTAFYLCASSQYSDSGNTIYFGEGSWLTVV.

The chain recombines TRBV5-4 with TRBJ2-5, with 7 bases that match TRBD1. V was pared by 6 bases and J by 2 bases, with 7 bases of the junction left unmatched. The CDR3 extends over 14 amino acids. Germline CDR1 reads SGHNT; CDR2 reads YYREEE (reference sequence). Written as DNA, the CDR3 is TGTGCCAGCACCAGGGACAGCAGTCAAGAGACCCAGTACTTC. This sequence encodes CASTRDSSQETQYF.

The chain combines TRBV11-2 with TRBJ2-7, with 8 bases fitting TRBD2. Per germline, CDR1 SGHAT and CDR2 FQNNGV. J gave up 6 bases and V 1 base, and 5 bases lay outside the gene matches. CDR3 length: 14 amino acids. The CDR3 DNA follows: TGTGCCAGCAGCTTAGCCGGGAGGGCCGCCGAGCAGTACTTC. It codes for CASSLAGRAAEQYF.

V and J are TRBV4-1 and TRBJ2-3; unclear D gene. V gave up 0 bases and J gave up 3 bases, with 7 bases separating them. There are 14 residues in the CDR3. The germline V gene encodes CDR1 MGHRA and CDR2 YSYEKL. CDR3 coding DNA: TGCGCCAGCAGCCAAGATCTCGGGACAGATACGCAGTATTTT. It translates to CASSQDLGTDTQYF.

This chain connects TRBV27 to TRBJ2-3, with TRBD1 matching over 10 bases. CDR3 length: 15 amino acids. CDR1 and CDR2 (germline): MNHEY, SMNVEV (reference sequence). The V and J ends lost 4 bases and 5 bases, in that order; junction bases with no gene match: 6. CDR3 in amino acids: CASSWTRDRGDTQYF. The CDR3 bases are TGTGCCAGCAGTTGGACCCGGGACAGGGGAGATACGCAGTATTTT.

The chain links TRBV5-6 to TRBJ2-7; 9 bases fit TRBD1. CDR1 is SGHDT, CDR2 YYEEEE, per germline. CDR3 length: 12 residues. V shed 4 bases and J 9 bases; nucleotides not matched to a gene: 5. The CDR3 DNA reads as TGTGCCAGCAGCCTGGACAGGGGAAGGCAGTACTTC. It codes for CASSLDRGRQYF.